One and the same sample provided the 24 T cell receptor beta chains below, sequenced in a study of immune evolution from preneoplasia to lung adenocarcinoma. Profiled with immunoSEQ multiplex PCR; TCRdb holds only in-frame clones, not every one. The sample includes 4,000 to 4,500 clones, more than 65% of them seen just once. Material: FFPE invasive lung adenocarcinoma tissue. All receptors derive from a person aged 65 to 79 with invasive lung adenocarcinoma. Some clones in this sample may be carry-over from other donors' samples.

This clone was counted a few times. V usage is TRBV2 and J usage is TRBJ1-5; D is perhaps TRBD1 (5 bases). CDR1 is SNHLY, CDR2 FYNNEI, per germline. V shed 8 bases and J shed 1 base, with 12 bases lying between them. This CDR3 has 14 amino acids. Here the CDR3 reads CASSVRVSNQPQHF. CDR3 nucleotides: TGTGCCAGCTCCGTCAGGGTAAGCAATCAGCCCCAGCATTTT. Together with reference TRBV2 and TRBJ1-5, the CDR3 gives the full variable domain: EPEVTQTPSHQVTQMGQEVILRCVPISNHLYFYWYRQILGQKVEFLVSFYNNEISEKSEIFDDQFSVERPDGSNFTLKIRSTKLEDSAMYFCASSVRVSNQPQHFGDGTRLSIL.

The chain links TRBV7-9 to TRBJ2-3, with 8 nucleotides matching TRBD2. The CDR3 loop spans 17 amino acids. From germline, CDR1 is SEHNR and CDR2 FQNEAQ (reference sequence). With 5 bases clipped from V and 2 bases from J, the junction kept 12 bases outside the gene matches. Here the CDR3 DNA reads TGTGCCAGCAGCCTCTATAGGGTAGCGGGATTCACAGATACGCAGTATTTT. Translated, it gives CASSLYRVAGFTDTQYF.

The J gene is TRBJ2-2, the V gene TRBV28, with D possibly matching TRBD2 (6 bases). The CDR3 length is 13 residues. Germline CDR1 and CDR2: MDHEN and SYDVKM. The V and J ends lost 7 bases and 7 bases respectively, with 13 bases between them. The CDR3 region has the DNA TGTGCCAGCACCGGGGCGCGGGGCGGGGAGCTGTTTTTT. Protein: CASTGARGGELFF.

Concerning this clone itself: This sample includes further DNA sequences coding for the same CDR3. This chain links TRBV7-9 with TRBJ2-5; TRBD1 matches 9 bases. With V trimmed by 5 bases and J by 3 bases, 4 bases remained unmatched. The CDR3 is made up of 14 amino acids. Germline V gives CDR1 SEHNR, CDR2 FQNEAQ (reference sequence). The CDR3 DNA follows: TGTGCCAGCAGCCCGACAGGGGGAAAAGAGACCCAGTACTTC. As protein: CASSPTGGKETQYF.

This chain links TRBV6-1 with TRBJ2-7, with D possibly being TRBD1 (5 bases). Per germline, CDR1 MNHNS and CDR2 SASEGT. The CDR3 runs 15 residues. V lost 2 bases and J 4 bases, leaving 15 bases between the germline ends. The CDR3 region has the DNA TGTGCCAGCAGTGAAACCGGACAAGCTATTTACGAGCAGTACTTC. As protein: CASSETGQAIYEQYF.

This clone ranks as large (0.1 to 1%). The chain employs TRBV11-2 and TRBJ2-2; tentative D call: TRBD2 (5 bases). The CDR3 totals 14 residues. Deletions cut 3 bases from V and 2 bases from J, with 7 bases between. Per the germline V gene, CDR1 is SGHAT and CDR2 is FQNNGV. DNA of the CDR3: TGTGCCAGCAGCTTGGGGAGAAACACCGGGGAGCTGTTTTTT. It translates to CASSLGRNTGELFF.

In this sample, this clone turned up once. V and J are TRBV5-1 and TRBJ1-4; tentative D call: TRBD1 (5 bases). V lost 2 bases to trimming and J lost 3 bases, with 14 bases between them. CDR3 size: 16 residues. Germline V gene data show CDR1 as SGHRS and CDR2 as YFSETQ. The DNA for the CDR3 is TGCGCCAGCAGCTTAAACCTCAGGGATCCTAATGAAAAACTGTTTTTT. This codes for CASSLNLRDPNEKLFF.

The chain employs TRBV7-2 and TRBJ2-7; TRBD1 aligns across 7 bases. The V gene's germline CDR1 is SGHTA and CDR2 FQGNSA. V trimming: 5 bases; J trimming: 0 bases; junction bases outside the gene matches: 10. This CDR3 has 16 residues. CDR3 sequence reads: CASSESGGTSSYEQYF. CDR3 DNA: TGTGCCAGCAGCGAGTCAGGGGGTACTAGCTCCTACGAGCAGTACTTC.

The chain has TRBV27 and TRBJ2-5, with 8 bases lining up with TRBD1. TRBJ2-7 explains the end of the DNA better; the J call may be wrong. Germline CDR1 reads MNHEY; CDR2 reads SMNVEV (reference sequence). The length of the CDR3 is 16 residues. The CDR3 loop is CASSFSRGRTIYEQYF. DNA of the CDR3: TGTGCCAGCAGTTTCTCCAGGGGGCGAACTATCTACGAGCAGTACTTC.

The chain is built from TRBV7-9 and TRBJ2-1, with TRBD2 matching 8 bases. The CDR3 totals 17 residues. CDR1 is SEHNR, CDR2 FQNEAQ, per germline (reference sequence). V lost 1 base to trimming and J lost 8 bases; unmatched junction nucleotides: 13. The CDR3: CASSLGGGWSGSDEQFF. The CDR3 DNA follows: TGTGCCAGCAGCTTAGGGGGGGGTTGGAGCGGGAGTGATGAGCAGTTCTTC.

The V gene is TRBV7-9, the J gene TRBJ2-1, with TRBD2 matching over 9 bases. The V gene end was trimmed by 5 bases and the J gene end by 2 bases; junction bases not matched to a gene: 10. Germline V gene lookup returns CDR1 SEHNR and CDR2 FQNEAQ (reference sequence). The CDR3 is 17 residues long. For the CDR3, the DNA is TGTGCCAGCAGCCCCCGGCGGGCTAGCGGGACCTACAATGAGCAGTTCTTC. This encodes CASSPRRASGTYNEQFF.

This clone was counted only a few times. Different DNA sequences within this sample yield the same CDR3. This CDR3 reads CASRKGLSYEQYF. CDR3 DNA sequence: TGTGCCAGCAGGAAAGGGCTCTCCTACGAGCAGTACTTC. The gene calls are TRBV6-5 and TRBJ2-7; unclear D gene. The V end lost 6 bases, the J end lost 0 bases, and 9 bases lay between the germline ends. The CDR3 totals 13 residues. The germline gives CDR1 MNHEY, CDR2 SVGAGI.

This chain links TRBV19 with TRBJ1-1; 8 bases are a match to TRBD1. The CDR3 runs to 16 residues. Germline assignment: CDR1 LNHDA and CDR2 SQIVND (reference sequence). Trimming cost V 1 base and J 1 base; bases outside gene matches: 5. CDR3 sequence: CASSIATGVGNTEAFF. The CDR3 coding sequence is TGTGCCAGTAGTATAGCGACAGGGGTAGGGAACACTGAAGCTTTCTTT.

J is TRBJ1-3 and V is TRBV6-1, with D possibly TRBD1 on 6 matching bases. Trimming left V 6 bases short and J 0 bases short, with 9 bases between. CDR1 and CDR2 (germline): MNHNS, SASEGT. This CDR3 has 14 amino acids. CDR3 region: CASRQGDSGNTIYF. Here the CDR3 DNA reads TGTGCCAGCAGACAGGGCGACTCTGGAAACACCATATATTTT.

On this clone itself: Other DNA variants within this sample encode the same CDR3. This chain uses TRBV4-2 with TRBJ2-3; D is possibly TRBD1 (5 bases). V lost 1 base and J lost 2, with 19 bases in between. The CDR3 is 18 amino acids. The germline gives CDR1 LGHNA, CDR2 YNFKEQ. CDR3 coding DNA: TGTGCCAGCAGCCAAGTATTTTCTAGACAGTTTACCACAGATACGCAGTATTTT. Translation: CASSQVFSRQFTTDTQYF.

The CDR3 protein is CASSLGQGGGELFF. In DNA, the CDR3 is TGCGCCAGCAGCTTGGGACAGGGCGGCGGGGAGCTGTTTTTT. The genes are TRBV5-1 and TRBJ2-2; the match to TRBD1 covers 7 bases. The CDR3 spans 14 residues. V shed 0 bases and J 7 bases; nucleotides not matched to a gene: 3. Per the germline V gene, CDR1 is SGHRS and CDR2 is YFSETQ.

The chain combines TRBV9 with TRBJ2-4; D is unclear. Germline V gene lookup returns CDR1 SGDLS and CDR2 YYNGEE. The CDR3 spans 12 residues. V gave up 4 bases and J gave up 7 bases, with 9 bases separating them. CDR3 region: CASSSSANIQYF. The CDR3 nucleotides read TGTGCCAGCAGCTCCTCCGCCAACATTCAGTACTTC.

The chain employs TRBV6-6 and TRBJ2-6; TRBD1 matches 8 bases. V shed 3 bases and J 2 bases; nucleotides not matched to a gene: 3. Germline lookup yields CDR1 MNHNY and CDR2 SVGAGI (reference sequence). There are 16 residues in the CDR3. CDR3 residues: CASSYSGGAGANVLTF. The CDR3 bases are TGTGCCAGCAGTTATTCAGGGGGCGCTGGGGCCAACGTCCTGACTTTC.

This rearrangement joins TRBV4-1 to TRBJ2-7, with a tentative D call TRBD1 (6 bases). Deletions cut 4 bases from V and 0 bases from J, with 13 bases between. Germline values: CDR1 MGHRA, CDR2 YSYEKL. The CDR3 sequence is 15 residues long. The DNA for the CDR3 is TGCGCCAGCAGCCCCGACAGGTCTTCCTCCTACGAGCAGTACTTC. This sequence encodes CASSPDRSSSYEQYF.

The chain links TRBV7-2 to TRBJ1-5, with 10 positions matching TRBD1. This CDR3 contains 15 residues. Trimming removed 5 bases from V and 4 bases from J; junction bases left unmatched: 5. Germline V gene data show CDR1 as SGHTA and CDR2 as FQGNSA. The CDR3 region is CASSMGTGVNQPQHF. CDR3 sequence (DNA): TGTGCCAGCAGCATGGGGACAGGGGTTAATCAGCCCCAGCATTTT.

This clone was seen once. The CDR3 DNA reads TGCAGCGTGAGAACAGGGGGCGATGGCTACACCTTC. Residues: CSVRTGGDGYTF. This chain connects TRBV29-1 to TRBJ1-2; 9 positions agree with TRBD1. The ends lost 6 bases at V and 6 bases at J; junction bases unmatched: 5. The CDR3 runs 12 residues. CDR1 SQVTM and CDR2 ANQGSEA come from the germline V gene. The full variable domain, completed using reference TRBV29-1 and TRBJ1-2, is SAVISQKPSRDICQRGTSLTIQCQVDSQVTMMFWYRQQPGQSLTLIATANQGSEATYESGFVIDKFPISRPNLTFSTLTVSNMSPEDSSIYLCSVRTGGDGYTFGSGTRLTVV.

This clone has a handful of counts. V gene TRBV29-1 combines with J gene TRBJ1-4, with D tentatively TRBD1 (5 bases). V was pared by 8 bases and J by 6 bases, with 19 bases between. CDR3 length equals 14 residues. Germline V gives CDR1 SQVTM, CDR2 ANQGSEA. CDR3 DNA: TGCAGCCTCCGGGGACGGCCCAGGGATGAAAAACTGTTTTTT. Translating gives CSLRGRPRDEKLFF.

This clone was picked up one time. This chain joins TRBV7-8 and TRBJ1-2, with no clear D. Germline CDR1 and CDR2: SGHVS and FQNEAQ. V lost 0 bases and J 8 bases, leaving 22 bases between the germline ends. CDR3 length: 17 residues. This chain's CDR3 is CASSLARGSSGLFGYTF. CDR3 bases: TGTGCCAGCAGCTTAGCGCGAGGGTCCTCGGGTCTCTTCGGCTACACCTTC.

In its sample, this clone ranks as large. This chain links TRBV28 with TRBJ2-5; D remains ambiguous. Trimming stripped 6 bases from V and 5 bases from J, with 16 bases between. Germline CDR1 MDHEN, CDR2 SYDVKM. This CDR3 is 14 amino acids long. As DNA, the CDR3 is TGTGCCAGCAGCCCGTCTGGCGGTGAGGAGACCCAGTACTTC. Amino acid sequence: CASSPSGGEETQYF.